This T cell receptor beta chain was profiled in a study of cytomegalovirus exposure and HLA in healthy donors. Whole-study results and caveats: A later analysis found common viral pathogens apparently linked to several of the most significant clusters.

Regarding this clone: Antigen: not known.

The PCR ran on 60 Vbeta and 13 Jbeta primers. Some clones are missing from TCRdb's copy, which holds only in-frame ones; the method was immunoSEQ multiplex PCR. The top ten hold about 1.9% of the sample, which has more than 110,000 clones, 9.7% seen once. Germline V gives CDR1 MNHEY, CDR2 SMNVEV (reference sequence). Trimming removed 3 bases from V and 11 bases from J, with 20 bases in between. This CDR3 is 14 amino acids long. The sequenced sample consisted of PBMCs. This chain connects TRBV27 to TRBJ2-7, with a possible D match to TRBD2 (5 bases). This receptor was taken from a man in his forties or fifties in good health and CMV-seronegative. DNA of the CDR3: TGTGCCAGCAGTTTGGACCGGGCTAGCACGAGCAAGTACTTC. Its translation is CASSLDRASTSKYF.